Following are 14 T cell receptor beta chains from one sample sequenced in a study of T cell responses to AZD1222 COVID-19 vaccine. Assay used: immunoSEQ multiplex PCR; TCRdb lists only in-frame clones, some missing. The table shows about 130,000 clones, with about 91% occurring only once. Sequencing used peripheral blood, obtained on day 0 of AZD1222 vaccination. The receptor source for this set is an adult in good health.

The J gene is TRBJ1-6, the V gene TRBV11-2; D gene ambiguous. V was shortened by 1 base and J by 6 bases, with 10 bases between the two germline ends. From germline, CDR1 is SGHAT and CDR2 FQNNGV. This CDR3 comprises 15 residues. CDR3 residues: CASSLVPGTNSPLHF. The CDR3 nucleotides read TGTGCCAGCAGCTTAGTTCCAGGAACTAATTCACCCCTCCACTTT.

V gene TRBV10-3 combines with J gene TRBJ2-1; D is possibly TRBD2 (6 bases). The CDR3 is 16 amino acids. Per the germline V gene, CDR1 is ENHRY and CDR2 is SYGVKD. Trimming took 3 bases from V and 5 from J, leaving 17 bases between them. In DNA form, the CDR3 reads TGTGCCATCAGTGACTTGACCGGGGGTGGGGACAATGAGCAGTTCTTC. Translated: CAISDLTGGGDNEQFF.

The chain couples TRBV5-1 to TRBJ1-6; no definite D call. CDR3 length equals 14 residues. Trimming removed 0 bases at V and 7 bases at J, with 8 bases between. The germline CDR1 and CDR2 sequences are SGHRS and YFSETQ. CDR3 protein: CASSLELGNSPLHF. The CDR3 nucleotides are TGCGCCAGCAGCTTGGAGCTGGGCAATTCACCCCTCCACTTT.

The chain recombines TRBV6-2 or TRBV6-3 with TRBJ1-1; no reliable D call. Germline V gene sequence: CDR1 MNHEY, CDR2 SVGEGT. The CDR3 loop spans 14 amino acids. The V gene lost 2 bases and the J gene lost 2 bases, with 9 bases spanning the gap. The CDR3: CASSYAGINTEAFF. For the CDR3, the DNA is TGTGCCAGCAGTTACGCCGGGATAAACACTGAAGCTTTCTTT.

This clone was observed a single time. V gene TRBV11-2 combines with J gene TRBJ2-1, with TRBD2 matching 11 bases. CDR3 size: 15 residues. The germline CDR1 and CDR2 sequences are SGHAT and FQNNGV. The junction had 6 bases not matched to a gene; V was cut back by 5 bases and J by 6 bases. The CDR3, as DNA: TGTGCCAGCAGCCGTTTAGCGGGGGGGAGCAATGAGCAGTTCTTC. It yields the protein CASSRLAGGSNEQFF. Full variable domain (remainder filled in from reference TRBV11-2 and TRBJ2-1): EAGVAQSPRYKIIEKRQSVAFWCNPISGHATLYWYQQILGQGPKLLIQFQNNGVVDDSQLPKDRFSAERLKGVDSTLKIQPAKLEDSAVYLCASSRLAGGSNEQFFGPGTRLTVL.

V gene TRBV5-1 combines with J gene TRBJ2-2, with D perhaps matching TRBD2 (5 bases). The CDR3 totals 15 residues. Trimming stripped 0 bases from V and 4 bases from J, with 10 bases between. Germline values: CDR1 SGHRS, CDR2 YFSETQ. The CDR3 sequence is CASSLASGSTGELFF. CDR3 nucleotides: TGCGCCAGCAGCTTGGCTTCGGGGAGCACCGGGGAGCTGTTTTTT.

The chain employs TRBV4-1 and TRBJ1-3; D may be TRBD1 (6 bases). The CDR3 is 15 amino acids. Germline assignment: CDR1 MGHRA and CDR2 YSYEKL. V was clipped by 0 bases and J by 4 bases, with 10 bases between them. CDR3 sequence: CASSQDRGLGNTIYF. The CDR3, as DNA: TGCGCCAGCAGCCAAGACAGGGGTCTCGGAAACACCATATATTTT.

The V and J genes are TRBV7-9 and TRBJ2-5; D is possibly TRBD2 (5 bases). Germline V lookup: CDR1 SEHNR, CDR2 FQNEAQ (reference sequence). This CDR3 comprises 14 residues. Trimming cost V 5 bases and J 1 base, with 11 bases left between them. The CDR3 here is CASSQTRGQETQYF. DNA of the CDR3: TGTGCCAGCAGCCAAACCCGGGGCCAAGAGACCCAGTACTTC.

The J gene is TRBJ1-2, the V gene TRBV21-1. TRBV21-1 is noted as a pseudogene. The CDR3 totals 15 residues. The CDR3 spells CASSRGRGTNYGYTF. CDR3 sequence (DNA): TGTGCCAGCAGCCGGGGGCGGGGTACTAACTATGGCTACACCTTC.

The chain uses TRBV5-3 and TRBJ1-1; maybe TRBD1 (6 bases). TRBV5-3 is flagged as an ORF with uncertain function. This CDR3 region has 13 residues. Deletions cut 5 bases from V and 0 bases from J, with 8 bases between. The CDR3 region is CARRHRVNTEAFF. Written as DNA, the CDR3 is TGTGCCAGAAGACACAGGGTGAACACTGAAGCTTTCTTT.

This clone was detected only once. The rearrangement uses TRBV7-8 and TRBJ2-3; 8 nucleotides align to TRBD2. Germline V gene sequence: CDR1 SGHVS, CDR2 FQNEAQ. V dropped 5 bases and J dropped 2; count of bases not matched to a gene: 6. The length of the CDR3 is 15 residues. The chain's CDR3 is CASSRRGDLTDTQYF. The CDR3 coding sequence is TGTGCCAGCAGCAGGCGGGGGGATCTCACAGATACGCAGTATTTT.

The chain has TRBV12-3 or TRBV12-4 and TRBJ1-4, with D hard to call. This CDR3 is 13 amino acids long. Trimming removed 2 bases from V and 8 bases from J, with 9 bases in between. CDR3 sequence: CASSLLGREKLFF. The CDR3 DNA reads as TGTGCCAGCAGTTTATTAGGTCGGGAAAAACTGTTTTTT.

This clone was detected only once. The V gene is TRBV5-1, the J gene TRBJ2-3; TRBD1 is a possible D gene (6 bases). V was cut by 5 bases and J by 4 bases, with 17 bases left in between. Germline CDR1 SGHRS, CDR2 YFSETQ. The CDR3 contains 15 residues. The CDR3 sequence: CASSRTVDGADTQYF. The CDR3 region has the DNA TGCGCCAGCAGTCGGACAGTTGATGGCGCAGATACGCAGTATTTT.

The CDR3 loop reads CASSLIIAVSGGELFF. The CDR3 region has the DNA TGTGCCAGCAGCTTAATTATTGCGGTGTCGGGCGGGGAGCTGTTTTTT. The rearrangement links TRBV7-3 to TRBJ2-2, with no clear D. The CDR3 length is 16 residues. The ends were cut back, 1 base at V and 7 bases at J, with 16 bases in the middle. In germline, CDR1 is SGHTA, CDR2 FQGTGA.